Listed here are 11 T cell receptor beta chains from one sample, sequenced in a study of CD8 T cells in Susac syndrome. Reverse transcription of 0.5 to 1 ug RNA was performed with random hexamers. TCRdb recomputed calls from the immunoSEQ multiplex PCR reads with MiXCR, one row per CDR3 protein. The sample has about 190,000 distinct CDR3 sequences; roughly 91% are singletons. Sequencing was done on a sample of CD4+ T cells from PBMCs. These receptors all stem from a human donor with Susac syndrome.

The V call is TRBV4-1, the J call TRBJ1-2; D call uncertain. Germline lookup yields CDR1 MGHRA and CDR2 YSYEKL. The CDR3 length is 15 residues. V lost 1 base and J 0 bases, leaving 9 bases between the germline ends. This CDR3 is CASSQVPEPNYGYTF. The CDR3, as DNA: TGCGCCAGCAGCCAAGTTCCAGAACCTAACTATGGCTACACCTTC.

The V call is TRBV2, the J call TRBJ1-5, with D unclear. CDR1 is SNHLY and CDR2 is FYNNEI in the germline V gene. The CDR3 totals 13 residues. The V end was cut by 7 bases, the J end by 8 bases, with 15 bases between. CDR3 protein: CASNQSPVEPQHF. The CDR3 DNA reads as TGTGCCAGCAACCAGAGCCCAGTGGAGCCCCAGCATTTT.

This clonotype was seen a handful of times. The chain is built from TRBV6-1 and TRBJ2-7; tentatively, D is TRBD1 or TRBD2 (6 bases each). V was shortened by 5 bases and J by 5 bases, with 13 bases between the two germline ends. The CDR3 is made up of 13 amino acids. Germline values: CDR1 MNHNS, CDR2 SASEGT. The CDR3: CASSRGVFDEQYF. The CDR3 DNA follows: TGTGCCAGCAGTAGGGGGGTATTCGACGAGCAGTACTTC.

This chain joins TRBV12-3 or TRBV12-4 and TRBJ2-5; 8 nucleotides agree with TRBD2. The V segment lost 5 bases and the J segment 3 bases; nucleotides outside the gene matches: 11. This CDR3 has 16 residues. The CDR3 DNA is TGTGCCAGCAGTCCCGAGACTAGCGCAAATAAAGAGACCCAGTACTTC. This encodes CASSPETSANKETQYF.

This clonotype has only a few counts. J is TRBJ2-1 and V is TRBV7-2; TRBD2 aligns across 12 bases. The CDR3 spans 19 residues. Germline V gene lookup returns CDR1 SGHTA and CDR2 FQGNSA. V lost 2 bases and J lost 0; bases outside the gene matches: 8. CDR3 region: CASSLYASGGASSYNEQFF. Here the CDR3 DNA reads TGTGCCAGCAGCTTATACGCTAGCGGGGGGGCGAGCTCCTACAATGAGCAGTTCTTC.

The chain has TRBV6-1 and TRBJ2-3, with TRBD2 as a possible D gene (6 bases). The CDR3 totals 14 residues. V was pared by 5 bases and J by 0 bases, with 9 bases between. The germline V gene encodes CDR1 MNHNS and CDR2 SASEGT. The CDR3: CASSPLASTDTQYF. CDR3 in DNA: TGTGCCAGCAGTCCGCTAGCGAGCACAGATACGCAGTATTTT.

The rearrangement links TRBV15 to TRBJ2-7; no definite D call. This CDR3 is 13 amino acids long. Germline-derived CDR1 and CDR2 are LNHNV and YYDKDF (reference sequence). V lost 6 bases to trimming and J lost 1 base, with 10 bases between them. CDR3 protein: CATRRTPSYEQYF. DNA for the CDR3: TGTGCCACCAGAAGGACCCCTTCCTACGAGCAGTACTTC. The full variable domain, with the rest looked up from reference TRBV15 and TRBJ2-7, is DAMVIQNPRYQVTQFGKPVTLSCSQTLNHNVMYWYQQKSSQAPKLLFHYYDKDFNNEADTPDNFQSRRPNTSFCFLDIRSPGLGDTAMYLCATRRTPSYEQYFGPGTRLTVT.

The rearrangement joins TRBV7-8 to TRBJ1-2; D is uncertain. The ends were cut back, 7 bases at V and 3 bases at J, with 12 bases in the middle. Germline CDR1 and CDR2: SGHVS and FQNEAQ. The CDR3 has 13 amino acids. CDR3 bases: TGTGCCAGCAAACCCCGGGGAGACTATGGCTACACCTTC. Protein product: CASKPRGDYGYTF.

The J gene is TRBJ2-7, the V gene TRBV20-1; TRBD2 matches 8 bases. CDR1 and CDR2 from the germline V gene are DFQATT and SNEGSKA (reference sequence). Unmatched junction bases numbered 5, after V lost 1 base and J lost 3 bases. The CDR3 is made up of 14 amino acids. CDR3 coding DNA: TGCAGTGCTAGAGGCCTAGCGGGCAGCTACGAGCAGTACTTC. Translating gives CSARGLAGSYEQYF.

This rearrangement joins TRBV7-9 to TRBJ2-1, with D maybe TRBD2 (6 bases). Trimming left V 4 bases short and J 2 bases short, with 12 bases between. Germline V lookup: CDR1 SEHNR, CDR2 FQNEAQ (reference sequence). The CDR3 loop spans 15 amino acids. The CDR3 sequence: CASSSSGEAYNEQFF. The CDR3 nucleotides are TGTGCCAGCAGCTCCTCGGGGGAGGCCTACAATGAGCAGTTCTTC.

The CDR3 region has the DNA TGCGCCAGCAGCCGGGACAGCGGTCTAGCTAACTATGGCTACACCTTC. It is translated as CASSRDSGLANYGYTF. V is TRBV5-1 and J is TRBJ1-2; 7 bases are a match to TRBD1. Germline V gives CDR1 SGHRS, CDR2 YFSETQ. Unmatched junction bases numbered 9, after V lost 4 bases and J lost 0 bases. The CDR3 has 16 residues.